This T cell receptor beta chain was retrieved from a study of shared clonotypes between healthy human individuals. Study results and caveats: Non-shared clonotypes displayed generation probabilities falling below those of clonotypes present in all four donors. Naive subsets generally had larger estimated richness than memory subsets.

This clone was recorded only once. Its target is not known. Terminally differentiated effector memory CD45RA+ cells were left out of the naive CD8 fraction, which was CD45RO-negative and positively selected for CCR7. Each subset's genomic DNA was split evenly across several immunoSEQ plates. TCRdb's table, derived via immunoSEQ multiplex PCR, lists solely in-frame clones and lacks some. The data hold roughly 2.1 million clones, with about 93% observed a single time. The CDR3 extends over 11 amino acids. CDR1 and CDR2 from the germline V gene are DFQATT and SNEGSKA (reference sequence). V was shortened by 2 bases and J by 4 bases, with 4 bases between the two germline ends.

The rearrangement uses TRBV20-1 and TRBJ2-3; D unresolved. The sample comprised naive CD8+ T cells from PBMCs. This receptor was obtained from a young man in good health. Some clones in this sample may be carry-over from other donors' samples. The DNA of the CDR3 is TGCAGTGCTAGACTCCCAGATACGCAGTATTTT. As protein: CSARLPDTQYF.